A single sample gave rise to the 13 T cell receptor beta chains below, sequenced in a study of shared clonotypes between healthy human individuals (dated by TCRdb to the early 2020s). The library relied on the immunoSEQ multiplex PCR assay. TCRdb holds this immuneACCESS table with in-frame rearrangements only. Some clones are missing; in checked studies, unresolved V genes explain under half, and the rest has no known cause. Counted in this sample were about 800,000 clones; 96% of them appeared once. The ten largest clones take up less than 0.25% of the sample. CD8 naive samples consisted of CD45RO-negative cells that were positively selected for CCR7, yielding a CD45RA+CCR7+ population without TemRA cells. Sequenced input: naive CD8+ T cells sorted from blood. The sample's cell subset or site label is to be understood as: CD45RA+CCR7+. The receptor source for this set is a man younger than 40 in good health.

The chain combines TRBV7-9 with TRBJ2-1, with 7 bases matching TRBD2. The CDR3 is made up of 13 amino acids. V shed 1 base and J 14 bases; nucleotides not matched to a gene: 8. Germline V CDR1 and CDR2: SEHNR, FQNEAQ (reference sequence). The CDR3 bases are TGTGCCAGCAGCTTAGGACTAGCCTTGCCGGAGTTCTTC. It encodes CASSLGLALPEFF.

DNA for the CDR3: TGTGCCAGCAGCGGAATATTCGGGGAAGAGGGGGATGGCTACACCTTC. It codes for CASSGIFGEEGDGYTF. This chain links TRBV9 with TRBJ1-2; possible D gene TRBD1, 6 bases. The V gene's germline CDR1 is SGDLS and CDR2 YYNGEE. The CDR3 runs 16 residues. V was cut by 3 bases and J by 6 bases, with 21 bases left in between.

In DNA, the CDR3 is TGTGCCAGCAGCGTAGTTGCGTCAGATGAGCAGTTCTTC. Its protein is CASSVVASDEQFF. The J gene is TRBJ2-1, the V gene TRBV9; D unclear. Looked up from germline, CDR1 is SGDLS and CDR2 is YYNGEE. There are 13 residues in the CDR3. Trimming cost V 0 bases and J 8 bases, with 9 bases left between them.

The V gene is TRBV5-6, the J gene TRBJ2-1; 11 bases are shared with TRBD1. Germline lookup yields CDR1 SGHDT and CDR2 YYEEEE. With 4 bases clipped from V and 6 bases from J, the junction kept 6 bases outside the gene matches. This CDR3 has 15 residues. The DNA for the CDR3 is TGTGCCAGCAGCGACGGGACAGGGGGTTCCAATGAGCAGTTCTTC. This sequence encodes CASSDGTGGSNEQFF. Full variable domain (remainder filled in from reference TRBV5-6 and TRBJ2-1): DAGVTQSPTHLIKTRGQQVTLRCSPKSGHDTVSWYQQALGQGPQFIFQYYEEEERQRGNFPDRFSGHQFPNYSSELNVNALLLGDSALYLCASSDGTGGSNEQFFGPGTRLTVL.

This chain uses TRBV7-9 with TRBJ2-3; D is perhaps TRBD2 (6 bases). The CDR3 runs to 15 residues. Deletions cut 7 bases from V and 6 bases from J, with 20 bases between. Germline CDR1 is SEHNR and CDR2 is FQNEAQ (reference sequence). The CDR3 protein is CASIRDSDKQDTQYF. CDR3 bases: TGTGCCAGCATCCGGGACTCGGACAAGCAGGATACGCAGTATTTT.

The genes are TRBV4-1 and TRBJ2-5, with D hard to call. The better agreement between TRBJ2-7 and the DNA end casts doubt on the J call. The CDR3 covers 15 residues. Germline CDR1 and CDR2: MGHRA and YSYEKL. The CDR3 DNA is TGCGCCAGCAGCCAATTATCTCACAACACCTACGAGCAGTACTTC. Its translation is CASSQLSHNTYEQYF.

The V call is TRBV28, the J call TRBJ1-4; 8 nucleotides agree with TRBD1. CDR1 is MDHEN, CDR2 SYDVKM, per germline. J gave up 5 bases and V 8 bases, and 1 base lay outside the gene matches. CDR3 length: 12 amino acids. In DNA form, the CDR3 reads TGTGCCAGCTGGACAGGGAATGAAAAACTGTTTTTT. This sequence encodes CASWTGNEKLFF.

The chain recombines TRBV2 with TRBJ2-3; TRBD2 might be the D (5 bases). Germline V CDR1 and CDR2: SNHLY, FYNNEI. CDR3 size: 10 residues. V lost 7 bases and J lost 7, with 6 bases in between. The CDR3 coding sequence is TGTGCCAGCACCGGGAATACGCAGTATTTT. Translation gives CASTGNTQYF.

The chain is built from TRBV21-1 and TRBJ2-7. TRBV21-1 is an annotated pseudogene. CDR3 size: 12 residues. CDR3 in DNA: TGTGCCAGCAGACGCCCGCCCCACGAGCAGTACTTC. It encodes CASRRPPHEQYF.

The chain is built from TRBV7-9 and TRBJ2-7, with TRBD2 identical over 11 bases. The CDR3 sequence is 16 residues long. Germline-derived CDR1 and CDR2 are SEHNR and FQNEAQ (reference sequence). Trimming removed 5 bases from V and 2 bases from J; junction bases left unmatched: 8. CDR3 sequence reads: CASSPPLAGGPYEQYF. Here the CDR3 DNA reads TGTGCCAGCAGCCCACCGCTAGCGGGAGGCCCCTACGAGCAGTACTTC.

The V and J genes are TRBV2 and TRBJ2-2; D call uncertain. The V end was cut by 7 bases, the J end by 7 bases, with 13 bases between. From germline, CDR1 is SNHLY and CDR2 FYNNEI. CDR3 length: 13 residues. The CDR3 reads CASIHPYFGELFF. The CDR3, as DNA: TGTGCCAGCATTCACCCATACTTCGGGGAGCTGTTTTTT.

This rearrangement joins TRBV27 to TRBJ2-2; TRBD2 matches 8 bases. The CDR3 sequence is 15 residues long. V trimming: 4 bases; J trimming: 1 base; junction bases outside the gene matches: 2. CDR1 and CDR2 (germline): MNHEY, SMNVEV (reference sequence). The CDR3 DNA sequence: TGTGCCAGCAGTTGGACTAGCCTGAACACCGGGGAGCTGTTTTTT. The encoded protein is CASSWTSLNTGELFF.

V gene TRBV28 combines with J gene TRBJ2-7; 13 bases map to TRBD2. This CDR3 is built from 17 residues. Trimming removed 5 bases from V and 5 bases from J; junction bases left unmatched: 12. Germline V gene sequence: CDR1 MDHEN, CDR2 SYDVKM. CDR3 sequence: CASSGPRTSGRPDEQYF. In nucleotides, the CDR3 is TGTGCCAGCAGTGGCCCACGGACTAGCGGGAGACCCGACGAGCAGTACTTC.